These 14 T cell receptor beta chains were sequenced from one sample in a study of T-cell memory formation after mild COVID-19. TCRdb re-called the 5' RACE reads through MiXCR, storing one row per CDR3 protein. Seen here are 85,000 to 130,000 distinct CDR3 sequences, approximately 10% observed once, and the top ten hold roughly 40%. Sequenced input: PBMCs or a T cell subset sorted from them (not recorded which). The origin of the receptors is a man between 18 and 29 years old who had mild COVID-19 (a few samples of this study predate the infection). Cell type and time point are not known.

The chain has TRBV6-6 and TRBJ2-1; 8 bases agree with TRBD1. Germline V CDR1 and CDR2: MNHNY, SVGAGI (reference sequence). This CDR3 has 17 amino acids. The trim removed 4 bases at V and 0 bases at J, leaving 8 bases unmatched. CDR3 nucleotide sequence: TGTGCCAGCAGTTCGTCTGCGGGACAGGACTCCTACAATGAGCAGTTCTTC. It is translated as CASSSSAGQDSYNEQFF.

This clonotype was observed a handful of times. The genes are TRBV6-2 or TRBV6-3 and TRBJ2-1; the D gene is possibly TRBD2 (5 bases). Deletions cut 4 bases from V and 3 bases from J, with 16 bases between. CDR1 is MNHEY, CDR2 SVGEGT, per germline. The CDR3 runs to 16 residues. The CDR3 sequence is CASSSTGIILYNEQFF. Written as DNA, the CDR3 is TGTGCCAGCAGTTCCACCGGGATCATACTCTACAATGAGCAGTTCTTC.

This chain joins TRBV4-1 and TRBJ2-2, with D maybe TRBD1 (6 bases). CDR3 size: 16 residues. The V end was cut by 6 bases, the J end by 6 bases, with 20 bases between. Germline loops: CDR1 MGHRA, CDR2 YSYEKL. CDR3 residues: CASRGANRVIAGELFF. As DNA, the CDR3 is TGCGCCAGCAGAGGTGCTAACAGGGTGATCGCCGGGGAGCTGTTTTTT.

This clonotype was observed a handful of times. CDR3 DNA sequence: TGTGCCAGCAGCTTTTTTCCGAACACTGAAGCTTTCTTT. Translated, it gives CASSFFPNTEAFF. The V and J genes are TRBV7-9 and TRBJ1-1; D is unclear. This CDR3 is built from 13 residues. V lost 3 bases and J 1 base, leaving 6 bases between the germline ends. From germline, CDR1 is SEHNR and CDR2 FQNEAQ (reference sequence).

This clonotype was picked up many times. The chain combines TRBV5-1 with TRBJ1-2, with TRBD1 matching 9 bases. The CDR3 length is 14 residues. The ends lost 3 bases at V and 4 bases at J; junction bases unmatched: 4. Germline V gene lookup returns CDR1 SGHRS and CDR2 YFSETQ. The CDR3 reads CASSWTGDSYGYTF. The CDR3, as DNA: TGCGCCAGCAGCTGGACAGGGGATAGCTATGGCTACACCTTC.

The rearrangement uses TRBV27 and TRBJ2-7; D ambiguous. Trimming took off 4 bases at V and 0 bases at J, with 7 bases between the two ends. The germline V gene has CDR1 MNHEY and CDR2 SMNVEV (reference sequence). CDR3 size: 13 residues. The DNA of the CDR3 is TGTGCCAGCAGTTCCCTGAGCTCCTACGAGCAGTACGTC. This translates into CASSSLSSYEQYV.

The chain combines TRBV5-5 with TRBJ2-2, with a tentative D call TRBD1 (6 bases). V lost 2 bases, J lost 5 bases, and 13 bases lay in between. Looked up from germline, CDR1 is SGHKS and CDR2 is YYEKEE (reference sequence). This CDR3 spans 15 amino acids. The CDR3 loop is CASSFEITGTGELFF. In DNA, the CDR3 is TGTGCCAGCAGCTTCGAGATTACAGGGACCGGGGAGCTGTTTTTT.

This clonotype has only a few counts. The chain recombines TRBV20-1 with TRBJ1-2; perhaps TRBD1 as D (5 bases). The CDR3 is 15 residues long. Germline values: CDR1 DFQATT, CDR2 SNEGSKA (reference sequence). CDR3: CSEGDLRRANYGYTF. In DNA, the CDR3 is TGCAGCGAGGGAGACCTCCGCAGGGCGAACTATGGCTACACCTTC.

The chain couples TRBV2 to TRBJ1-5; no definite D call. Germline CDR1 SNHLY, CDR2 FYNNEI. The CDR3 contains 13 residues. V lost 7 bases and J lost 7, with 14 bases in between. CDR3 residues: CASTSMSEQPQHF. In DNA, the CDR3 is TGTGCCAGCACCAGCATGAGCGAACAGCCCCAGCATTTT.

This clonotype was detected a few times. The chain carries TRBV6-5 and TRBJ1-3; D gene unclear. This CDR3 has 15 residues. V lost 7 bases to trimming and J lost 1 base, with 14 bases between them. CDR1 and CDR2 from the germline V gene are MNHEY and SVGAGI. Here the CDR3 DNA reads TGTGCCAGCACTCCACTGGTGGGATCTGGAAACACCATATATTTT. Encoded protein: CASTPLVGSGNTIYF.

At least ten counts were recorded for this clonotype. The chain has TRBV4-1 and TRBJ2-3; D is unresolved. The germline V gene has CDR1 MGHRA and CDR2 YSYEKL. The CDR3 covers 13 residues. V was cut by 4 bases and J by 2 bases, with 7 bases left in between. This CDR3 is CASSPDLTDTQYF. CDR3 nucleotides: TGCGCCAGCAGCCCGGACCTCACAGATACGCAGTATTTT.

The table lists this clonotype with a few counts. V usage is TRBV5-5 and J usage is TRBJ2-2, with D unresolved. Germline loops: CDR1 SGHKS, CDR2 YYEKEE (reference sequence). V lost 1 base to trimming and J lost 3 bases, with 16 bases between them. The CDR3 covers 17 residues. The CDR3 DNA reads TGTGCCAGCAGCTTGTCGGGTCCACGGCGGTACACCGGGGAGCTGTTTTTT. Translated: CASSLSGPRRYTGELFF.

This rearrangement joins TRBV12-3 or TRBV12-4 to TRBJ2-3; 14 bases match TRBD2. V lost 5 bases to trimming and J lost 2 bases; unmatched junction nucleotides: 15. The CDR3 covers 20 residues. The CDR3 spells CASSPRWGRTSGGPTDTQYF. CDR3 DNA: TGTGCCAGCAGTCCTAGGTGGGGTAGGACTAGCGGGGGGCCCACAGATACGCAGTATTTT.

The rearrangement joins TRBV20-1 to TRBJ2-1, with D perhaps TRBD2 (5 bases). V shed 3 bases and J shed 7 bases, with 13 bases lying between them. This CDR3 has 13 amino acids. Germline V gene data show CDR1 as DFQATT and CDR2 as SNEGSKA (reference sequence). The CDR3 sequence: CSASLPGGNEQFF. The CDR3 DNA reads TGCAGTGCTAGCCTACCCGGAGGTAATGAGCAGTTCTTC.